These T cell receptor beta chains were read from a single sample in a study of a mutant IDH1 vaccine in newly diagnosed glioma. TCRdb keeps only in-frame clones here, not all; method: immunoSEQ multiplex PCR. The sample holds tens of thousands of clones; 90% are singletons and the top ten take about 20%. What these receptors recognize is not known. Sequencing was performed on PBMCs, taken from a glioma patient whose treatment included an IDH1 peptide vaccine. The receptors shown here come from a man younger than 35 with glioma. The CDR3 runs from the conserved cysteine through the conserved F or W. The order of the fields is clone size, V gene, J gene, D gene, CDR3 DNA, CDR3 protein. D genes are given only for firm matches. Clone size is given for some rows only: seen once, a few or many times, or a class if the clone is expanded.

clone size: NA
V gene: TRBV5-6
J gene: TRBJ2-1
D gene: NA
CDR3 DNA: TGTGCCAGCAGCTTGGAGGGGCGGGGAGGATACAATGAGCAGTTCTTC
CDR3 protein: CASSLEGRGGYNEQFF

clone size: NA
V gene: TRBV7-9
J gene: TRBJ1-6
D gene: TRBD1
CDR3 DNA: TGTGCCAGCAGCGGGAGCGGGACAGGGGATTCACCCCTCCACTTT
CDR3 protein: CASSGSGTGDSPLHF

clone size: NA
V gene: TRBV9
J gene: TRBJ2-2
D gene: NA
CDR3 DNA: TGTGCCAGCAGCGTAGGGCCCACCACGAACACCGGGGAGCTGTTTTTT
CDR3 protein: CASSVGPTTNTGELFF

clone size: NA
V gene: TRBV5-6
J gene: TRBJ2-3
D gene: NA
CDR3 DNA: TGTGCCAGCAGCTTGGGTAGTGATACGCAGTATTTT
CDR3 protein: CASSLGSDTQYF

clone size: once
V gene: TRBV6-6
J gene: TRBJ2-3
D gene: NA
CDR3 DNA: TGTGCCAGCAGTTATGGCAGGACTAGCACAGATACGCAGTATTTT
CDR3 protein: CASSYGRTSTDTQYF

clone size: NA
V gene: TRBV5-1
J gene: TRBJ2-7
D gene: NA
CDR3 DNA: TGCGCCAGCAGCGTGCTGGTGGGGCGTCAGTCCTACGAGCAGTACTTC
CDR3 protein: CASSVLVGRQSYEQYF

clone size: NA
V gene: TRBV7-8
J gene: TRBJ2-7
D gene: NA
CDR3 DNA: TGTGCCAGCAGCTATCGTGGGGCCTACGAGCAGTACTTC
CDR3 protein: CASSYRGAYEQYF

clone size: NA
V gene: TRBV13
J gene: TRBJ2-7
D gene: NA
CDR3 DNA: TGTGCCAGCAGCATTCACGAGCAGTACTTC
CDR3 protein: CASSIHEQYF

clone size: few
V gene: TRBV6-6
J gene: TRBJ1-2
D gene: TRBD1
CDR3 DNA: TGTGCCAGCACCGCCCGAGGGGAGGGGGCGGGGGGCTACACCTTC
CDR3 protein: CASTARGEGAGGYTF

clone size: NA
V gene: TRBV6-5
J gene: TRBJ2-2
D gene: NA
CDR3 DNA: TGTGCCAGCAGTTACCCGCCCTACACCGGGGAGCTGTTTTTT
CDR3 protein: CASSYPPYTGELFF

clone size: NA
V gene: TRBV29-1
J gene: TRBJ1-2
D gene: TRBD1
CDR3 DNA: TGCAGCGGTGGAGACTACCTGACAGGGGACTACACCTTC
CDR3 protein: CSGGDYLTGDYTF

clone size: NA
V gene: TRBV29-1
J gene: TRBJ2-1
D gene: TRBD2
CDR3 DNA: TGCAGCGTGGCCCAAAGACTAGCGGGCCCCAATGAGCAGTTCTTC
CDR3 protein: CSVAQRLAGPNEQFF

clone size: NA
V gene: TRBV5-4
J gene: TRBJ1-1
D gene: NA
CDR3 DNA: TGTGCCAGCAGCCGGGGGACTGAAGCTTTCTTT
CDR3 protein: CASSRGTEAFF

clone size: NA
V gene: TRBV7-9
J gene: TRBJ1-1
D gene: NA
CDR3 DNA: TGTGCCAGCAGCCCGCCGAGAACTGAAGCTTTCTTT
CDR3 protein: CASSPPRTEAFF

clone size: NA
V gene: TRBV28
J gene: TRBJ1-2
D gene: NA
CDR3 DNA: TGTGCCAGCAGCCAGGGGCGCCTCTCGTATGGCTACACCTTC
CDR3 protein: CASSQGRLSYGYTF

clone size: once
V gene: TRBV30
J gene: TRBJ1-4
D gene: NA
CDR3 DNA: TGTGCCTGGAGCGCCGCTGCAACTAATGAAAAACTGTTTTTT
CDR3 protein: CAWSAAATNEKLFF

clone size: NA
V gene: TRBV5-6
J gene: TRBJ1-2
D gene: TRBD1
CDR3 DNA: TGTGCCAGCAGCTTGGCCGGACAGGGTGGCTATGGCTACACCTTC
CDR3 protein: CASSLAGQGGYGYTF

clone size: once
V gene: TRBV30
J gene: TRBJ2-7
D gene: NA
CDR3 DNA: TGTGCCTGGAGTGTAGGGTCCTACGAGCAGTACTTC
CDR3 protein: CAWSVGSYEQYF

clone size: once
V gene: TRBV18
J gene: TRBJ2-7
D gene: NA
CDR3 DNA: TGTGCCAGCTCACACTACCGGGACAACTCCTACGAGCAGTACTTC
CDR3 protein: CASSHYRDNSYEQYF

clone size: once
V gene: TRBV5-1
J gene: TRBJ2-3
D gene: TRBD2
CDR3 DNA: TGCGCCAGCAGCTTGGTCACTAGCGGGGGAGACACAGATACGCAGTATTTT
CDR3 protein: CASSLVTSGGDTDTQYF

clone size: NA
V gene: TRBV30
J gene: TRBJ1-1
D gene: NA
CDR3 DNA: TGTGCCTGGAGTATGGTTGCCCAGGCTTTCTTT
CDR3 protein: CAWSMVAQAFF

clone size: NA
V gene: TRBV5-1
J gene: TRBJ1-2
D gene: NA
CDR3 DNA: TGCGCCAGCAGCGGCTTGGGGGGGTCAGGCTATGGCTACACCTTC
CDR3 protein: CASSGLGGSGYGYTF

clone size: NA
V gene: TRBV7-9
J gene: TRBJ1-2
D gene: NA
CDR3 DNA: TGTGCCAGCAGCTTCCAGGATGGCTACACCTTC
CDR3 protein: CASSFQDGYTF

clone size: NA
V gene: TRBV14
J gene: TRBJ1-3
D gene: NA
CDR3 DNA: TGTGCCAGCAGTCCTCGTTGGGGGCAGTCGGAGGGAAACACCATATATTTT
CDR3 protein: CASSPRWGQSEGNTIYF

clone size: NA
V gene: TRBV11-3
J gene: TRBJ1-1
D gene: NA
CDR3 DNA: TGTGCCAGCAGCTTAGATCGAAGGCACCCAGAGAACACTGAAGCTTTCTTT
CDR3 protein: CASSLDRRHPENTEAFF

clone size: NA
V gene: TRBV29-1
J gene: TRBJ2-7
D gene: TRBD1
CDR3 DNA: TGCAGCGTTAACAAGCGGACAGGAAGGTACGAGCAGTACTTC
CDR3 protein: CSVNKRTGRYEQYF

clone size: NA
V gene: TRBV7-2
J gene: TRBJ1-2
D gene: NA
CDR3 DNA: TGTGCCAGCAGCTTAGGAAATAAAGGGTCCTATGGCTACACCTTC
CDR3 protein: CASSLGNKGSYGYTF

clone size: once
V gene: TRBV29-1
J gene: TRBJ2-7
D gene: NA
CDR3 DNA: TGCAGCGTTGAGGGCCCCCGGCCTCTCGAGCAGTACTTC
CDR3 protein: CSVEGPRPLEQYF

clone size: once
V gene: TRBV7-2
J gene: TRBJ1-1
D gene: NA
CDR3 DNA: TGTGCCAGCAGCTTAGCGCAGGCCTTGGCTTTCTTT
CDR3 protein: CASSLAQALAFF

clone size: NA
V gene: TRBV5-1
J gene: TRBJ2-7
D gene: NA
CDR3 DNA: TGCGCCAGCAGCTCCGGGGCCTCCTACGAGCAGTACTTC
CDR3 protein: CASSSGASYEQYF

clone size: NA
V gene: TRBV30
J gene: TRBJ1-4
D gene: NA
CDR3 DNA: TGTGCCTGGAGACCGGGGATAGGCGAAAAACTGTTTTTT
CDR3 protein: CAWRPGIGEKLFF

clone size: NA
V gene: TRBV28
J gene: TRBJ1-2
D gene: NA
CDR3 DNA: TGTGCCAGCAGTTTGAGGGACGTAGTCTATGGCTACACCTTC
CDR3 protein: CASSLRDVVYGYTF

clone size: NA
V gene: TRBV4-1
J gene: TRBJ1-1
D gene: NA
CDR3 DNA: TGCGCCAGCAGCCAAGATCAACGGGGCTCCATGAACACTGAAGCTTTCTTT
CDR3 protein: CASSQDQRGSMNTEAFF

clone size: NA
V gene: TRBV6-5
J gene: TRBJ1-6
D gene: NA
CDR3 DNA: TGTGCCAGCAGTGGGGACGATCAAATACTCCACTTT
CDR3 protein: CASSGDDQILHF

clone size: NA
V gene: TRBV19
J gene: TRBJ1-1
D gene: NA
CDR3 DNA: TGTGCCAGTAGCCTAACCAGTATCTTGAACACTGAAGCTTTCTTT
CDR3 protein: CASSLTSILNTEAFF

clone size: NA
V gene: TRBV7-2
J gene: TRBJ2-7
D gene: TRBD1
CDR3 DNA: TGTGCCAGCAGCTTTACCGGGACAGTCTCCTTCGAGCAGTACTTC
CDR3 protein: CASSFTGTVSFEQYF

clone size: NA
V gene: TRBV30
J gene: TRBJ1-1
D gene: TRBD1
CDR3 DNA: TGTGCCTGGAGTGTACGTACAGGGGGATTTTTGGTGAACACTGAAGCTTTCTTT
CDR3 protein: CAWSVRTGGFLVNTEAFF

clone size: NA
V gene: TRBV10-3
J gene: TRBJ2-5
D gene: NA
CDR3 DNA: TGTGCCATCAGTCCCTCTCAAGAGACCCAGTACTTC
CDR3 protein: CAISPSQETQYF

clone size: NA
V gene: TRBV28
J gene: TRBJ2-7
D gene: TRBD2
CDR3 DNA: TGTGCCAGCAGTCCTCTACTTAGCGGGAGGGCAAACGAGCAGTACTTC
CDR3 protein: CASSPLLSGRANEQYF

clone size: NA
V gene: TRBV5-6
J gene: TRBJ1-1
D gene: NA
CDR3 DNA: TGTGCCAGCAGTTCCCCAGGTAACACTGAAGCTTTCTTT
CDR3 protein: CASSSPGNTEAFF

clone size: NA
V gene: TRBV6-5
J gene: TRBJ1-6
D gene: NA
CDR3 DNA: TGTGCCAGCAGTGCGGGCGGCCCTTCAGAGTCACCCCTCCACTTT
CDR3 protein: CASSAGGPSESPLHF

clone size: NA
V gene: TRBV6-1
J gene: TRBJ1-5
D gene: TRBD1
CDR3 DNA: TGTGCCAGCAGTGAGGCAGGGGGTACCAATCAGCCCCAGCATTTT
CDR3 protein: CASSEAGGTNQPQHF

clone size: NA
V gene: TRBV5-1
J gene: TRBJ2-7
D gene: TRBD1
CDR3 DNA: TGCGCCAGCAGCGAAGACAGGGCCTACGAGCAGTACTTC
CDR3 protein: CASSEDRAYEQYF